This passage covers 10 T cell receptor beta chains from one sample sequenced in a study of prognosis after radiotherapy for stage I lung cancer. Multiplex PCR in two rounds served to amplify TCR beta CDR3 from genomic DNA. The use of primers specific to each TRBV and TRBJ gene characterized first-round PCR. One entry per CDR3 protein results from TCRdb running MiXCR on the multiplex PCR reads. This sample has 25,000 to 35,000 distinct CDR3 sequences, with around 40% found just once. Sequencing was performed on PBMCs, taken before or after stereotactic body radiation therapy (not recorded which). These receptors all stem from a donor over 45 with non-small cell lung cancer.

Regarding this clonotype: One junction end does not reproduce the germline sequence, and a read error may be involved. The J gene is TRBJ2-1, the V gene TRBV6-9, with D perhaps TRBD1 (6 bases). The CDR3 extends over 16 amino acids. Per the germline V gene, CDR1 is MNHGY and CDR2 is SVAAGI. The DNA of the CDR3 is TGTGCCAGCAGTTACACCGACAGGTCGTCCTACAATGAGCAATTCTTC. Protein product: CASSYTDRSSYNEQFF.

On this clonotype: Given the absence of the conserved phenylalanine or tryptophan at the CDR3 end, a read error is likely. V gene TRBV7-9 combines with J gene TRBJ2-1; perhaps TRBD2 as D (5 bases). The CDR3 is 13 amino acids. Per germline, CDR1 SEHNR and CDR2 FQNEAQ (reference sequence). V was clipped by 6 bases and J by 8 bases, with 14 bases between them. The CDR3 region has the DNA TGTGCCAGCAGACGCGGACTGAGCGATGAGCAGTTCTTG. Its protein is CASRRGLSDEQFL.

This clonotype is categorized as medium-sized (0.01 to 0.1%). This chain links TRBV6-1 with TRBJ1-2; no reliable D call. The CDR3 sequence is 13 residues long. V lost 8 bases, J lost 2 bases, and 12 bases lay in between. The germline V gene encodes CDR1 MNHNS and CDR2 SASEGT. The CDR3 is CASLEAENYGYTF. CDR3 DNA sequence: TGTGCCAGCCTAGAGGCGGAGAACTATGGCTACACCTTC.

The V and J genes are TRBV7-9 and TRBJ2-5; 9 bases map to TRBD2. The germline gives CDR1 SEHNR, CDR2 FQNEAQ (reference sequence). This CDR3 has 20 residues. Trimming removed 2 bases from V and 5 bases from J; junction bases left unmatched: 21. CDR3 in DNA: TGTGCCAGCAGCTTATCTAACCTCAAAGGCGGGGGGGCCGTCGAGGAGACCCAGTACTTC. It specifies CASSLSNLKGGGAVEETQYF.

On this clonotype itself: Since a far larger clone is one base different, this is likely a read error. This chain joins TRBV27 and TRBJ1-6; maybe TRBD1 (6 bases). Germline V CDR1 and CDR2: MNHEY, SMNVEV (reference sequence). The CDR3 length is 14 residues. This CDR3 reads CASSLNDRGLPLQF. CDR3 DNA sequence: TGTGCCAGCAGCTTAAATGACCGGGGGCTACCCCTCCAATTT.

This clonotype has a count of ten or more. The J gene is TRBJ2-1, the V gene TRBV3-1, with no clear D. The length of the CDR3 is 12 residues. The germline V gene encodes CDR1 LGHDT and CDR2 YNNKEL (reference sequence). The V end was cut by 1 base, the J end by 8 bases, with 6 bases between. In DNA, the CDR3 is TGTGCCAGCAGCCAAGTATCGGATGAGCAGTTCTTC. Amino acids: CASSQVSDEQFF.

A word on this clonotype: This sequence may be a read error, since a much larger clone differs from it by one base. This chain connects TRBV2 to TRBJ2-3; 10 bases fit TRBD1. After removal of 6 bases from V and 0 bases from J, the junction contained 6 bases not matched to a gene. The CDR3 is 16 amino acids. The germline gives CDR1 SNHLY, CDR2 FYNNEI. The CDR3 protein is CASRGDRGVSTDTQYF. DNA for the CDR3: TGTGCCAGCAGGGGGGACAGGGGCGTTAGCACAGATACGCAGTATTTT.

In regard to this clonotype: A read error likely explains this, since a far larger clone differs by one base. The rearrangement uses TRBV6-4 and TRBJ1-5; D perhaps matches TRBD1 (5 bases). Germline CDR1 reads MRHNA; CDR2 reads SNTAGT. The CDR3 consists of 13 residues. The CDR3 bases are TGTGACAGCACGACATTAGACAGTCAGCCCCAGCATTTT. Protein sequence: CDSTTLDSQPQHF.

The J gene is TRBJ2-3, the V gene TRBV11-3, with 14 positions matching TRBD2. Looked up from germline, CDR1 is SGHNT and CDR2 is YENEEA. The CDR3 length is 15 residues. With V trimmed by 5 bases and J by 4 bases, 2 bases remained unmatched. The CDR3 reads CASSPGLAGADTQYF. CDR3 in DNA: TGTGCCAGCAGCCCGGGACTAGCGGGGGCAGATACGCAGTATTTT.

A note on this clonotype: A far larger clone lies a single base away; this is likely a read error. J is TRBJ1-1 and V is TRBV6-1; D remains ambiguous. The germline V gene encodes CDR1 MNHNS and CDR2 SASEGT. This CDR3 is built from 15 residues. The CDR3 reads CASSYRIGVGTEALF. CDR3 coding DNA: TGTGCCAGCAGTTACCGAATCGGGGTCGGCACTGAAGCTTTATTT.